This T cell receptor (beta chain) was sequenced for a study of cytomegalovirus exposure and HLA in healthy donors. Findings and caveats of the study: Being productive about 90% or about 30% of the time was typical of most TCR beta V segments in an earlier analysis.

About this clone: Its specificity is not known.

The study ran its PCR with 60 Vbeta and 13 Jbeta primers. Authors' methods: As a later analysis found, there were 70 million to 100 million unique TCR beta chains, of which 8.5 million to 13 million were shared. Produced via immunoSEQ multiplex PCR; TCRdb's table is partial and in-frame only. V and J calls and clone size are copied from that table; D and trimming were computed from the DNA. The sample includes roughly 100,000 clones, 64% of them seen just once. Germline CDR1 and CDR2: KGHSH and LQKENI. The CDR3 contains 18 residues. Germline trimming cut 3 bases from V and 2 bases from J; bases unmatched to any gene: 14.

This chain uses TRBV18 with TRBJ2-3; 7 nucleotides match TRBD1. The sequencing input was PBMCs. This clonotype originated in a man between 60 and 75 years old in good health and CMV-seronegative. The CDR3 is CASSPLPRTGKITDTQYF. The CDR3 DNA is TGTGCCAGCTCACCTTTACCCAGGACAGGCAAGATCACAGATACGCAGTATTTT.